The rows below give T cell receptor beta chains drawn from one sample of a study of shared clonotypes between healthy human individuals. The table came from immunoSEQ multiplex PCR; TCRdb's copy has only in-frame clones and leaves some out. The profile shows around 350,000 clones, less than 85% of them singletons. Sequenced input: memory CD4+ T cells sorted from blood. The receptors come from a man aged 25-45 years in good health. Each CDR3 is given with its conserved first and last residue. The D gene is left open where the match is weak. Size is stated for part of the rows, as once, few or many counts, or as a class when the clone is expanded.

TRBJ2-1 | TRBV5-1 | many | TRBD2 | TGCGCCGGCAACTCGGGACTAGCGGGAGACAATGAGCAGTTCTTC | CAGNSGLAGDNEQFF
TRBJ2-1 | TRBV7-8 | - | - | TGTGCCAGCAGCTTAGAGCGCCAGCGGACCAACAATGAGCAGTTCTTC | CASSLERQRTNNEQFF
TRBJ2-3 | TRBV10-3 | few | - | TGTGCCATCAGTGAGTCGGGCCAGCCTGGGGGTACGCAGTATTTT | CAISESGQPGGTQYF
TRBJ2-5 | TRBV10-2 | - | - | TGCGCCAGCAAAGAAGAGACCCAGTACTTC | CASKEETQYF
TRBJ2-1 | TRBV7-2 | - | - | TGTGCCAGCAGCCCTGCCCTGGTGACAATGGGTGAGCAGTTCTTC | CASSPALVTMGEQFF
TRBJ2-7 | TRBV5-4 | - | - | TGTGCCAGCAGCCCCGGGCCAATCTGGAGCTTCGAGCAGTACTTC | CASSPGPIWSFEQYF
TRBJ2-7 | TRBV7-2 | - | - | TGTGCCAGCAGCTTCTTAGGAGGCTACGAGCAGTACTTC | CASSFLGGYEQYF
TRBJ2-7 | TRBV6-4 | - | - | TGTGCCAGCAGTGACTTGATAGCTCGCTCCTACGAGCAGTACTTC | CASSDLIARSYEQYF
TRBJ2-7 | TRBV5-1 | - | TRBD2 | TGCGCCAGCAGCTTCGGGCTAGCGGGACCCTACGAGCAGTACTTC | CASSFGLAGPYEQYF
TRBJ2-2 | TRBV4-2 | - | - | TGTGCCAGCAGCCAAGAAAGGGGGCGGGGTACCGGGGAGCTGTTTTTT | CASSQERGRGTGELFF
TRBJ2-7 | TRBV28 | - | TRBD1 | TGTGCCAGCAGTCCACAACAAACACAGGGGCCCTACGAGCAGTACTTC | CASSPQQTQGPYEQYF
TRBJ2-1 | TRBV6-5 | - | TRBD2 | TGTGCCAGCAGTTACCGGACTAGCGGGAGGGGCCATGAGCAGTTCTTC | CASSYRTSGRGHEQFF
TRBJ2-2 | TRBV7-9 | - | TRBD2 | TGTGCCAGCAGCCTGGAACAGACTAGCGGGAACACCGGGGAGCTGTTTTTT | CASSLEQTSGNTGELFF
TRBJ2-7 | TRBV11-2 | - | TRBD2 | TGTGCCAGCAGCCCGGGACTAGCGTTCGGGTACGAGCAGTACTTC | CASSPGLAFGYEQYF
TRBJ2-6 | TRBV19 | once | - | TGTGCCAGTAGTATTAGTGGTGGGTCGGGGGCCAACGTCCTGACTTTC | CASSISGGSGANVLTF
TRBJ2-7 | TRBV5-1 | - | TRBD2 | TGCGCCAGCAGCCGAGGGGCAGCGGGAGTGGACGAGCAGTACTTC | CASSRGAAGVDEQYF
TRBJ2-1 | TRBV2 | - | TRBD1 | TGTGCCAGCAGCGTGGGACAGGGACTCTACAATGAGCAGTTCTTC | CASSVGQGLYNEQFF
TRBJ2-2 | TRBV7-6 | few | - | TGTGCCAGCAGCCCGGGACCAAACACCGGGGAGCTGTTTTTT | CASSPGPNTGELFF
TRBJ2-3 | TRBV9 | - | TRBD2 | TGTGCCAGCAGCGTAGAGGTGGGAGGGACAGATACGCAGTATTTT | CASSVEVGGTDTQYF
TRBJ2-1 | TRBV4-3 | - | TRBD2 | TGCGCCAGCAGTCGACTAGCGGACTCCTACAATGAGCAGTTCTTC | CASSRLADSYNEQFF
TRBJ1-2 | TRBV10-3 | few | - | TGTGCCATCAGTCGTCTCGGGCCTAATGACATTGGGGGCTACACCTTC | CAISRLGPNDIGGYTF
TRBJ2-3 | TRBV7-9 | - | - | TGTGCCAGCAGCTTATCCCCCCTAGTCGGCACAGATACGCAGTATTTT | CASSLSPLVGTDTQYF
TRBJ2-3 | TRBV11-3 | - | - | TGTGCCAGCAGCCAGGGGGGTAGGGGAGAAACGCAGTATTTT | CASSQGGRGETQYF
TRBJ2-1 | TRBV6-6 | - | TRBD2 | TGTGCCAGCAGTTACAGCGCGGGAGGACACAATGAGCAGTTCTTC | CASSYSAGGHNEQFF
TRBJ2-1 | TRBV10-3 | - | - | TGTGCCATCAGTTCCCCCTCTGAGCAGTTCTTC | CAISSPSEQFF
TRBJ2-2 | TRBV5-1 | - | TRBD1 | TGCGCCAGCAGGAAGGGACAGACGAACACCGGGGAGCTGTTTTTT | CASRKGQTNTGELFF
TRBJ2-1 | TRBV9 | once | - | TGTGCCAGCAGCCTCCCCGGGCTAATCAATGAGCAGTTCTTC | CASSLPGLINEQFF
TRBJ1-1 | TRBV15 | - | - | TGTGCCACCAGCCTCGGGGACACTGAAGCTTTCTTT | CATSLGDTEAFF
TRBJ1-4 | TRBV2 | - | - | TGTGCCAGCAGTGATTATTTTAGGTCAGGGGTGGATGAAAAACTGTTTTTT | CASSDYFRSGVDEKLFF
TRBJ2-3 | TRBV5-4 | few | TRBD1 | TGTGCCAGCAGCCCCGGGACAGCGAGGAGCACAGATACGCAGTATTTT | CASSPGTARSTDTQYF
TRBJ2-3 | TRBV5-1 | - | TRBD2 | TGCGCCAGCAGCTTGCGCGGGAGCATGGCAGATACGCAGTATTTT | CASSLRGSMADTQYF
TRBJ2-7 | TRBV5-6 | - | TRBD1 | TGTGCCAGCAGCACGACAGGGGGCGGGGGCGAGCAGTACTTC | CASSTTGGGGEQYF
TRBJ2-7 | TRBV10-3 | - | TRBD1 | TGTGCCATCAGTGAGTCGGGACAGGGGAAACGCTACGAGCAGTACTTC | CAISESGQGKRYEQYF
TRBJ2-7 | TRBV5-8 | - | - | TGTGCCAGCAGTTTCCTAACGGTGCTAGCGAACGAGCAGTACTTC | CASSFLTVLANEQYF
TRBJ2-2 | TRBV9 | few | TRBD2 | TGTGCCAGCAGCGTTTTTGGCGGGAGCCTTGGCGGGGAGCTGTTTTTT | CASSVFGGSLGGELFF
TRBJ2-5 | TRBV18 | - | - | TGTGCCAGCTCACCACCAGGACAGCACCAAGAGACCCAGTACTTC | CASSPPGQHQETQYF
TRBJ2-1 | TRBV29-1 | - | TRBD1 | TGCAGCGCCAGAGACAGGGGGTCCTACAATGAGCAGTTCTTC | CSARDRGSYNEQFF
TRBJ2-6 | TRBV29-1 | - | - | TGCAGCGTTCTAGCTGGGTCTGAGGCCAACGTCCTGACTTTC | CSVLAGSEANVLTF
TRBJ2-7 | TRBV11-2 | - | - | TGTGCCAGCAGCCCTCGGTTCCACGAGCAGTACTTC | CASSPRFHEQYF
TRBJ2-1 | TRBV2 | - | - | TGTGCCAGCCAAGGGGTCCGCCGAGACAATGAGCAGTTCTTC | CASQGVRRDNEQFF
TRBJ2-2 | TRBV5-6 | - | TRBD2 | TGTGCCAGCAGCTTGTTTATCTGGACTAGTACCACCGGGGAGCTGTTTTTT | CASSLFIWTSTTGELFF
TRBJ2-2 | TRBV27 | - | - | TGTGCCAGCAGTTTATTTCCAGACACCGGGGAGCTGTTTTTT | CASSLFPDTGELFF
TRBJ2-2 | TRBV14 | - | - | TGTGCCAGCAGCCAAACGGGGGAGCTGTTTTTT | CASSQTGELFF
TRBJ1-2 | TRBV5-6 | - | TRBD1 | TGTGCCAGCAGCTCGGGACAGGGGTTTGGCTACACCTTC | CASSSGQGFGYTF
TRBJ2-5 | TRBV18 | - | TRBD2 | TGTGCCAGCTCACCCAGGCGACTAGCGCAACAAGAGACCCAGTACTTC | CASSPRRLAQQETQYF
TRBJ1-1 | TRBV5-1 | - | TRBD1 | TGCGCCAGCAGCTTGTGGGGACAGGACTCTGAAGCTTTCTTT | CASSLWGQDSEAFF
TRBJ1-2 | TRBV7-2 | - | - | TGTGCCAGCAGCAGGGGGTGGGGAGACTATGGCTACACCTTC | CASSRGWGDYGYTF